The 14 T cell receptor beta chains listed next were all sequenced from one sample in a study of chemoradiotherapy in HPV16-positive cancers. Sequencing was performed with immunoSEQ multiplex PCR; in TCRdb, only in-frame clones are kept and a portion is missing. The sample lists under 15,000 clones, 89% seen once, with around 23% in the top ten. The sample consisted of blood, taken from a patient who underwent chemoradiotherapy. These receptors all come from a human donor with HPV-associated anogenital cancer.

CDR3 coding DNA: TGTGCCAGCAGCTTCGTGATCTCTGGGGCCAACGTCCTGACTTTC. Its protein is CASSFVISGANVLTF. The V call is TRBV7-3, the J call TRBJ2-6; no definite D call. Per the germline V gene, CDR1 is SGHTA and CDR2 is FQGTGA. The CDR3 totals 15 residues. V was trimmed by 3 bases and J by 0 bases, leaving 6 bases between them.

The CDR3 DNA reads TGCAGCGTTGGAGGAGTGGGGAGCGCAGATACGCAGTATTTT. Protein: CSVGGVGSADTQYF. The chain combines TRBV29-1 with TRBJ2-3; maybe TRBD2 (5 bases). The CDR3 covers 14 residues. Trimming removed 4 bases at V and 4 bases at J, with 15 bases between. Germline CDR1 is SQVTM and CDR2 is ANQGSEA.

The J gene is TRBJ2-1, the V gene TRBV9; the match to TRBD2 covers 11 bases. The CDR3 is 15 residues long. V was clipped by 4 bases and J by 8 bases; unmatched bases: 8. The V gene's germline CDR1 is SGDLS and CDR2 YYNGEE. The CDR3 DNA reads TGTGCCAGCAGCCCTCAGACTAGCGGGGCCCATGAGCAGTTCTTC. This gives the protein CASSPQTSGAHEQFF.

This clone was detected only a few times. V is TRBV27 and J is TRBJ2-1; tentatively, D is TRBD2 (6 bases). CDR3 length equals 15 residues. Per germline, CDR1 MNHEY and CDR2 SMNVEV (reference sequence). Trimming stripped 5 bases from V and 6 bases from J, with 17 bases between. CDR3 sequence reads: CASSTNFGRGNEQFF. In nucleotides, the CDR3 is TGTGCCAGCAGTACCAATTTCGGGAGAGGCAATGAGCAGTTCTTC.

The chain carries TRBV7-9 and TRBJ1-5; no firm D call. Germline CDR1 and CDR2: SEHNR and FQNEAQ (reference sequence). CDR3 length: 12 amino acids. The germline V and J ends were trimmed by 5 bases and 3 bases, with 5 bases remaining between them. The CDR3 here is CASSLDNQPQHF. In nucleotides, the CDR3 is TGTGCCAGCAGCCTCGACAATCAGCCCCAGCATTTT.

The chain employs TRBV15 and TRBJ2-3; D is unresolved. V was pared by 5 bases and J by 2 bases, with 5 bases between. CDR3 size: 12 residues. Germline V gives CDR1 LNHNV, CDR2 YYDKDF (reference sequence). CDR3 sequence (DNA): TGTGCCACCAGCGCCAACACAGATACGCAGTATTTT. It codes for CATSANTDTQYF. Together with reference TRBV15 and TRBJ2-3, the CDR3 gives the full variable domain: DAMVIQNPRYQVTQFGKPVTLSCSQTLNHNVMYWYQQKSSQAPKLLFHYYDKDFNNEADTPDNFQSRRPNTSFCFLDIRSPGLGDTAMYLCATSANTDTQYFGPGTRLTVL.

The V and J genes are TRBV7-9 and TRBJ2-7; D perhaps matches TRBD1 (5 bases). The CDR3 has 14 amino acids. Between the trimmed V and J ends, which lost 1 base and 4 bases, there was a span of 11 bases. Germline CDR1 is SEHNR and CDR2 is FQNEAQ (reference sequence). In nucleotides, the CDR3 is TGTGCCAGCAGCTTAGTAGGCCAGGGATACGAGCAGTACTTC. This codes for CASSLVGQGYEQYF.

This clone was observed a few times. The chain joins TRBV7-3 to TRBJ1-5; 7 nucleotides line up with TRBD1. V lost 4 bases, J lost 4 bases, and 1 base stayed unmatched. The germline gives CDR1 SGHTA, CDR2 FQGTGA. The CDR3 consists of 13 residues. For the CDR3, the DNA is TGTGCCAGCAGCTCGGACAGGAATCAGCCCCAGCATTTT. Protein: CASSSDRNQPQHF.

The chain uses TRBV7-9 and TRBJ2-3; the match to TRBD2 covers 12 bases. The junction had 12 bases not matched to a gene; V was cut back by 5 bases and J by 3 bases. Germline V gives CDR1 SEHNR, CDR2 FQNEAQ (reference sequence). The CDR3 runs to 18 residues. CDR3 residues: CASSPLAGGPRGTDTQYF. CDR3 DNA: TGTGCCAGCAGCCCTCTAGCGGGAGGGCCAAGGGGTACAGATACGCAGTATTTT.

V and J are TRBV6-1 and TRBJ2-5, with 7 bases lining up with TRBD1. CDR3 size: 18 residues. With 3 bases clipped from V and 0 bases from J, the junction kept 13 bases outside the gene matches. CDR1 is MNHNS and CDR2 is SASEGT in the germline V gene. This CDR3 is CASSERSGGTTYQETQYF. CDR3 coding DNA: TGTGCCAGCAGTGAGAGGTCAGGGGGAACAACGTACCAAGAGACCCAGTACTTC.

The V and J genes are TRBV9 and TRBJ2-3; D perhaps matches TRBD1 (6 bases). The V gene's germline CDR1 is SGDLS and CDR2 YYNGEE. V lost 0 bases and J lost 5, with 16 bases in between. The CDR3 consists of 16 residues. This chain's CDR3 is CASSVGLISRGDTQYF. The CDR3 DNA follows: TGTGCCAGCAGCGTAGGTTTGATTAGCAGGGGAGATACGCAGTATTTT.

The V and J genes are TRBV28 and TRBJ1-5, with D uncertain. This CDR3 comprises 15 residues. Per the germline V gene, CDR1 is MDHEN and CDR2 is SYDVKM. The V end lost 2 bases, the J end lost 0 bases, and 8 bases lay between the germline ends. CDR3 sequence: CASSLGLYSNQPQHF. The CDR3 coding sequence is TGTGCCAGCAGTTTAGGACTTTATAGCAATCAGCCCCAGCATTTT.

V and J are TRBV4-3 and TRBJ1-5; D unresolved. CDR1 LGHNA and CDR2 YSLEER come from the germline V gene. The CDR3 has 15 residues. V dropped 0 bases and J dropped 3 bases, with 9 bases sitting between them. In DNA, the CDR3 is TGCGCCAGCAGCCAAGATGGGCAGATCAATCAGCCCCAGCATTTT. Its translation is CASSQDGQINQPQHF.

This chain links TRBV7-9 with TRBJ2-1; D is possibly TRBD1 (5 bases). Germline CDR1 is SEHNR and CDR2 is FQNEAQ (reference sequence). The ends were cut back, 2 bases at V and 7 bases at J, with 12 bases in the middle. The CDR3 extends over 14 amino acids. The CDR3 nucleotides are TGTGCCAGCAGCTTACGGCAAGGGGTGAATGAGCAGTTCTTC. This codes for CASSLRQGVNEQFF.